The text below deals with one TCR beta chain. Original processing notes: Nucleated cell counts were estimated from reference gene primer amplification. The data were produced by immunoSEQ multiplex PCR, yet TCRdb's version contains in-frame clones alone and is incomplete. V and J calls and clone size are as listed in that table; D and trimming were resolved from the DNA. The data show fewer than 90,000 clones, 86% seen once. This entry belongs to a study of blood T cell repertoires in COVID-19. Study as a whole: Samples came from the United States, Italy and Spain, spanning acute and convalescent COVID-19. Nucleic acid was either cDNA or gDNA, and it came from T cells, B-cell-depleted T cells, or PBMCs.

The clonotype originates from a man aged 50 to 60 with active or convalescent COVID-19. Input material: peripheral blood.

CDR3 sequence: CASSLWGTGTSGDTGELFF. Here the CDR3 DNA reads TGTGCCAGCAGTTTATGGGGGACAGGGACTAGCGGCGACACCGGGGAGCTGTTTTTT. V and J are TRBV27 and TRBJ2-2, with 11 positions matching TRBD2. This CDR3 is 19 amino acids long. J lost 3 bases, V lost 1 base, and 10 bases had no gene match. CDR1 is MNHEY, CDR2 SMNVEV, per germline (reference sequence).